The clone carrying this T cell receptor beta chain has ten or more counts. The entry originates in a study of regulatory T cells in long-lasting Graves disease. Sequencing libraries for TCR beta were prepared with iRepertoire HTBI primers and Arm-PCR of CDR3 regions. TCRdb ran MiXCR on the multiplex PCR reads and lists one entry per CDR3 protein. The repertoire includes roughly 430,000 distinct CDR3 sequences, roughly 15% of them detected once, and around 11% sits in the top ten. Time point defined: newly diagnosed GD, antithyroid drugs for less than 3 months. RNA from PBMCs was the source of the TCR library. The patients were enrolled through endocrinology in Xi'an, China. Germline V gene sequence: CDR1 DFQATT, CDR2 SNEGSKA (reference sequence). V dropped 0 bases and J dropped 1; count of bases not matched to a gene: 10. The CDR3 sequence is 18 residues long. The data were also submitted as part of a second study, on T cells in Graves' hyperthyroidism and ophthalmopathy.

The TCR comes from a woman in her 30s with Graves disease. This chain uses TRBV20-1 with TRBJ2-3, with 10 positions matching TRBD2. The sequencing used peripheral blood mononuclear cells (PBMCs), collected at new diagnosis, from a patient treated with antithyroid drugs. In nucleotides, the CDR3 is TGCAGTGCTAGAGATTCGGTCAGCGGGAGGGCCGGCACAGATACGCAGTATTTT. It specifies CSARDSVSGRAGTDTQYF.